These T cell receptor beta chains were read from a single sample in a study of EBV T-cell therapy then PD-1 blockade in nasopharyngeal carcinoma. No antigen is known for these receptors. The protocol was immunoSEQ multiplex PCR, while the TCRdb copy is restricted to in-frame clones and leaves out a portion. Of about 22,000 clones listed, 82% were seen once; the top ten hold around 24%. The material sequenced was CD8+ T cells from blood, taken at day -245 from a patient whose treatment included autologous EBV-specific T cells and nivolumab. All receptors derive from a man aged 40-49 years with nasopharyngeal carcinoma. The CDR3 runs from the conserved cysteine through the conserved F or W. The D gene is left open where the match is weak. Expanded clones get a size class; other rows say once, few or many, or leave the size out.

j_call v_call clone_size d_call cdr3_nt cdr3_aa
TRBJ2-3 TRBV25-1 medium-sized NA TGTGCCAGCAGCCGCCGACGGGTGGATACGCAGTATTTT CASSRRRVDTQYF
TRBJ2-1 TRBV6-5 once NA TGTGCCAGCAGTTACCGCTGGGGTTCCCCAGGCAATGAGCAGTTCTTC CASSYRWGSPGNEQFF
TRBJ2-4 TRBV4-3 NA NA TGCGCCAGCAGCCAAAGCGTGGGAGAAGCCAAAAACATTCAGTACTTC CASSQSVGEAKNIQYF
TRBJ2-3 TRBV11-2 once TRBD2 TGTGCCAGCTGGGAAGCCGGGACTAGCGGGTTTGGCACAGATACGCAGTATTTT CASWEAGTSGFGTDTQYF
TRBJ1-6 TRBV18 NA NA TGTGCCAGCTCAGGGTATCCCAGGGATAATTCACCCCTCCACTTT CASSGYPRDNSPLHF
TRBJ2-2 TRBV9 NA TRBD2 TGTGCCAGCAACTTGGGAGCGGGGGGGCTCACCGGGGAGCTGTTTTTT CASNLGAGGLTGELFF
TRBJ2-1 TRBV6-1 NA NA TGTGCCAGCAGTGAAGGGGGGGAAATCTACAATGAGCAGTTCTTC CASSEGGEIYNEQFF
TRBJ1-5 TRBV28 NA TRBD1 TGTGCCAGCAGCCAGGACAGGGCCCTCAATCAGCCCCAGCATTTT CASSQDRALNQPQHF
TRBJ2-3 TRBV7-9 NA NA TGTGCCAGCAGCTTAGGGGAGCTCACAGATACGCAGTATTTT CASSLGELTDTQYF
TRBJ2-1 TRBV6-1 NA NA TGTGCCAGCAGTCTCGGGGGAAATGAGCAGTTCTTC CASSLGGNEQFF
TRBJ1-6 TRBV4-3 medium-sized NA TGCGCCAGCAGCGGACTCGGCAATTCACCCCTCCACTTT CASSGLGNSPLHF
TRBJ2-5 TRBV5-1 NA NA TGCGCCAGCAGCTTCGATATGTCCGGGGCCCAGTACTTC CASSFDMSGAQYF
TRBJ2-5 TRBV7-9 NA NA TGTGCCAGCAGCTTAGCTTTCGAGACCCAGTACTTC CASSLAFETQYF
TRBJ2-2 TRBV6-4 NA TRBD1 TGTGCCAGCAGTGACTCAGGGGGCGCCGGGGAGCTGTTTTTT CASSDSGGAGELFF
TRBJ1-1 TRBV5-1 NA NA TGCGCCAGCAGCACCCGACCCCTCTCCGGGAACACTGAAGCTTTCTTT CASSTRPLSGNTEAFF
TRBJ2-3 TRBV2 NA NA TGTGCCGGTTTCGACAGGTCCACAGATACGCAGTATTTT CAGFDRSTDTQYF
TRBJ2-1 TRBV7-9 NA TRBD1 TGTGCCAGCAGCTCTATCCGGGACAGCGGAAGAAATGAGCAGTTCTTC CASSSIRDSGRNEQFF
TRBJ1-1 TRBV28 NA NA TGTGCCAGCAGTTCATATACCCTCCGGTCGGACAGACCTAACACTGAAGCTTTCTTT CASSSYTLRSDRPNTEAFF
TRBJ2-5 TRBV19 NA TRBD1 TGTGCCAGTAGTTCCCGGGACAGGGGAGAGACCCAGTACTTC CASSSRDRGETQYF
TRBJ1-2 TRBV9 NA NA TGTGCCAGCAGCGTAGGGGACTATGGCTACACCTTC CASSVGDYGYTF
TRBJ1-2 TRBV12-3/TRBV12-4 NA NA TGTGCCAGCAGACGCTATGGCTACACCTTC CASRRYGYTF
TRBJ1-2 TRBV6-6 once NA TGTGCCAGCAGCCTCCGACCAGGAGGCTACACCTTC CASSLRPGGYTF
TRBJ1-2 TRBV4-2 NA TRBD1 TGTGCCAGCACCCCAACTCACAGGGGAGATGGCTACACCTTC CASTPTHRGDGYTF
TRBJ1-4 TRBV7-3 NA NA TGTGCCAGCAGCTCGCCAGGGTCAACTAATGAAAAACTGTTTTTT CASSSPGSTNEKLFF
TRBJ1-6 TRBV4-1 NA TRBD1 TGCGCCAGCAGCGAAGGGACAGGGATTTCACCCCTCCACTTT CASSEGTGISPLHF
TRBJ1-2 TRBV13 NA NA TGTGCCAGCAGCTTAGGATGGGACACCGGCTATGGCTACACCTTC CASSLGWDTGYGYTF
TRBJ2-3 TRBV9 NA NA TGTGCCAGCAGCCCGCGGAGAGGGGCGAGAGATACGCAGTATTTT CASSPRRGARDTQYF
TRBJ1-1 TRBV20-1 NA NA TGCAGTGCAAGTTTGAACACTGAAGCTTTCTTT CSASLNTEAFF
TRBJ1-2 TRBV5-1 NA NA TGCGCCAGCAGCTTGCACCACCGGACGTTGGGTTCGTACTATGGCTACACCTTC CASSLHHRTLGSYYGYTF
TRBJ2-2 TRBV6-2/TRBV6-3 NA TRBD2 TGTGCCAGCAGTTCCGGGGGGGACACCGGGGAGCTGTTTTTT CASSSGGDTGELFF
TRBJ2-7 TRBV7-9 NA NA TGTGCCAGCAGCTTAGCGGTCGAGCAGTACTTC CASSLAVEQYF
TRBJ2-3 TRBV6-4 NA NA TGTGCCAGCAGTGATTCTAGGGTCGACACAGATACGCAGTATTTT CASSDSRVDTDTQYF
TRBJ1-1 TRBV4-1 NA TRBD1 TGCGCCAGCAGCCAGACCGGGACAGGGCTCACTGAAGCTTTCTTT CASSQTGTGLTEAFF
TRBJ1-1 TRBV12-3/TRBV12-4 NA NA TGTGCCAGCAGTCTCCCGTGGGGGGTTGAAGCTTTCTTT CASSLPWGVEAFF
TRBJ1-6 TRBV7-2 few NA TGTGCCAGCAGCCCCGGGCAGTTAAATTCACCCCTCCACTTT CASSPGQLNSPLHF
TRBJ1-4 TRBV4-3 few TRBD1 TGCGCCAGCAGCCAAGCCCCGGGACAGGGAGGAGAAAAACTGTTTTTT CASSQAPGQGGEKLFF
TRBJ1-6 TRBV9 NA NA TGTGCCAGCAGCGTGACAGGCGACGATTCACCCCTCCACTTT CASSVTGDDSPLHF
TRBJ1-5 TRBV6-2/TRBV6-3 NA NA TGTGCCAGCAGTTTAGTCCCGGGCGGCAATCAGCCCCAGCATTTT CASSLVPGGNQPQHF
TRBJ2-7 TRBV4-1 NA NA TGCGCCAGCAGCCTTAGCCTCCTTGAATACGAGCAGTACTTC CASSLSLLEYEQYF
TRBJ2-7 TRBV5-1 NA TRBD1 TGCGCCAGCAGCTACGACAGGGTTTACGAGCAGTACTTC CASSYDRVYEQYF
TRBJ2-5 TRBV27 NA NA TGTGCCAGCAGTTCGGCAGGATTACAAGAGACCCAGTACTTC CASSSAGLQETQYF
TRBJ1-1 TRBV6-6 NA NA TGTGCCAGCAGCTCGACAGAAATGAACACTGAAGCTTTCTTT CASSSTEMNTEAFF
TRBJ2-1 TRBV9 once NA TGTGCCAGCAGCGTAGCTTCACATTCATACGCCTACAATGAGCAGTTCTTC CASSVASHSYAYNEQFF
TRBJ2-7 TRBV9 NA TRBD1 TGTGCCAGCAGCGTCTCCGGGACAGGGACCTACGAGCAGTACTTC CASSVSGTGTYEQYF
TRBJ1-1 TRBV4-2 NA NA TGTGCCAGCAGCCAAGGGGATAAGACTGAAGCTTTCTTT CASSQGDKTEAFF
TRBJ2-7 TRBV4-3 NA TRBD1 TGCGCCAGCAGCCAAGAAGGACAGGGGGGTTACGAGCAGTACTTC CASSQEGQGGYEQYF
TRBJ1-6 TRBV9 NA NA TGTGCCAGCAGCGTAGTAGGAGACGATTCACCCCTCCACTTT CASSVVGDDSPLHF
TRBJ1-5 TRBV2 NA TRBD1 TGTGCCAGCAGTGAAGGACAGGGTTGGCAGCCCCAGCATTTT CASSEGQGWQPQHF
TRBJ1-1 TRBV7-9 NA NA TGTGCCAGCAGCTTGGGGCGTTCTGAAGCTTTCTTT CASSLGRSEAFF
TRBJ2-6 TRBV6-2/TRBV6-3 NA NA TGTGCCAGCAGTTACTCTTCCTCCGGGGCCAACGTCCTGACTTTC CASSYSSSGANVLTF